This T cell receptor (beta chain) derives from a study of shared clonotypes between healthy human individuals. The study, taken as a whole, reports: Expectations were that clonotype sharing among donors would be affected by sequencing depth.

The sequenced material, unsorted PBMC DNA, was run on ten immunoSEQ deep assay plates. Here immunoSEQ multiplex PCR was the method, and the copy in TCRdb shows in-frame clones only, minus some. The sample shows about 490,000 clones, around 78% of them seen only once. This CDR3 spans 15 amino acids. At least ten counts were recorded for this clone. The target antigen is unknown. The sample was PBMCs. The gene calls are TRBV21-1 and TRBJ2-1; the table's D call of TRBD2 was not tested on the DNA. TRBV21-1 is a pseudogene segment. The TCR was taken from a woman in her thirties or forties in good health. Some clones in this sample may be carry-over from other donors' samples. The DNA for the CDR3 is TGTGCCAGCAGCTTAGCGGGAGGGATTAGGAATGAGCAGTTCTTC. It specifies CASSLAGGIRNEQFF.